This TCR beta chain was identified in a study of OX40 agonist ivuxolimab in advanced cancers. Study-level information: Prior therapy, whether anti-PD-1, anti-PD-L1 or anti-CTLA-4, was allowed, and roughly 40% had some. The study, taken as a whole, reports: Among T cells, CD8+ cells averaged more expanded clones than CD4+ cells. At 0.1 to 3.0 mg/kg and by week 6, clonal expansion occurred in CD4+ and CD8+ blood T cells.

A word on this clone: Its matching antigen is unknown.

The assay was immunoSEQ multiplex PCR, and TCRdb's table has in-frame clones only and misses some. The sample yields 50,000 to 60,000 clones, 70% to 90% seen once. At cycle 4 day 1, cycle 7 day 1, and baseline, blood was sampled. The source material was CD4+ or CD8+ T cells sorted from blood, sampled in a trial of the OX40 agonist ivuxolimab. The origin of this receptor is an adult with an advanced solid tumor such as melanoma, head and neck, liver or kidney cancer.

CDR3 residues: CASSFGQGVDYGYTF. In nucleotides, the CDR3 is TGTGCCAGCAGTTTCGGACAGGGTGTGGACTATGGCTACACCTTC. This chain links TRBV27 with TRBJ1-2; 8 positions agree with TRBD1. The CDR3 spans 15 residues. Germline loops: CDR1 MNHEY, CDR2 SMNVEV (reference sequence). The V gene end was trimmed by 3 bases and the J gene end by 3 bases; junction bases not matched to a gene: 6.